This T cell receptor beta chain was recorded in a study of blood T cell repertoires in COVID-19 (dated by TCRdb to the early 2020s). Looking at the study overall: The collaborator samples originated in the United States, Italy and Spain and spanned the acute and convalescent phases of COVID-19. Where available, HLA class I and class II types were taken from metadata supplied by the sample provider and were not determined by assay-based typing. The material from the prospective study consisted of cDNA or gDNA derived from T cells, B-cell-depleted T cells, or PBMCs. A de-identified subject ID, COVID-19 status, age in years and sex were almost always included in the sample metadata. The repertoires were made available in a free public database intended to serve as a resource for research on the immune response to SARS-CoV-2. Samples were obtained from the ongoing ImmuneRACE study (first 160 participants) and from 1,254 subjects provided by 6 global collaborators. Deeply sampled blood TCRbeta repertoires from subjects exposed to, actively infected with, or recovered from COVID-19 were included in the dataset. What the study reported, not specific to this receptor: Clinical and demographic metadata were provided uncurated, with the amount varying by source and participant.

With respect to this clone: No cognate antigen has been identified for it. No base quality information exists; no much larger clone differs at one position.

Whole blood was collected in K2EDTA tubes by collaborating institutions according to the institutions' own protocols. Collaborator samples were shipped for TCRbeta analysis as frozen whole blood, isolated PBMCs, or DNA extracted from either sample type. TCRbeta CDR3 regions were amplified from genomic DNA by means of the immunoSEQ Assay, a bias-controlled multiplex PCR. Under the source paper's analysis protocol: Within the assay, amplification of reference gene primers was used to estimate how many nucleated cells each sample contained. To quantify the absolute abundance of each unique TCRbeta CDR3 rearrangement, sequence reads were collapsed and filtered. For each sample, productive Simpson clonality was calculated as the square root of Simpson's diversity index over productive rearrangements. TCRdb obtained this table from immuneACCESS and retained in-frame rearrangements with V and J assigned. These tables miss some clones; where compared with another copy, unresolved V genes account for less than half of the shortfall, and the remainder is unexplained. V, J and clone size derive from that table, while D and trimming were established from the DNA sequence. The sample data list about 74,000 clones, and 80% to 95% of these were observed just once. Clones ranked in the top ten supply under 1.1% of the sample.

Including cysteine and phenylalanine, the CDR3 has 14 amino acids. The entry retains the CDR3 DNA only, 42 bases that are in frame from base 1. V has 6 bases trimmed and J has 0 bases trimmed; junction bases matching no gene number 3. CDR1 is given as MNHNY and CDR2 as SVGAGI, both from the germline V gene (reference sequence). The clonotype originates from a woman between 45 and 65 years old in a cohort sampled during active COVID-19. The chain is made from TRBV6-6 and TRBJ2-3, with TRBD2 identical over 7 junction bases. What was sequenced was peripheral blood. The CDR3 sequence is CASRTSQSTDTQYF. At the DNA level, the sequence is TGTGCCAGCAGGACTAGCCAAAGCACAGATACGCAGTATTTT.